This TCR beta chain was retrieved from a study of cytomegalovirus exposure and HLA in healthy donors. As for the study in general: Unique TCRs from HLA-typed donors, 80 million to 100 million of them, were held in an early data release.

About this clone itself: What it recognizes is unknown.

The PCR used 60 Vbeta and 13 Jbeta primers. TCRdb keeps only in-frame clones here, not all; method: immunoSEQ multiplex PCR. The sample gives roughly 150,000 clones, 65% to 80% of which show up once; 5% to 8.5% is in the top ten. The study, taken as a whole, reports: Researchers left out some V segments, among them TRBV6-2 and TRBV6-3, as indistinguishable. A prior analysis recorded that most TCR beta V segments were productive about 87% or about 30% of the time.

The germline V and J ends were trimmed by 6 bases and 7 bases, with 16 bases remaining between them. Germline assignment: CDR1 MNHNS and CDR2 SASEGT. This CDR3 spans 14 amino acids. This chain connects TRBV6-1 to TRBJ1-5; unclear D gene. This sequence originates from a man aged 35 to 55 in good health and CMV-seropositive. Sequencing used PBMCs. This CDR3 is CASSLAPPEQPQHF. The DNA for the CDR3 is TGTGCCAGCAGCTTGGCTCCCCCGGAGCAGCCCCAGCATTTT.